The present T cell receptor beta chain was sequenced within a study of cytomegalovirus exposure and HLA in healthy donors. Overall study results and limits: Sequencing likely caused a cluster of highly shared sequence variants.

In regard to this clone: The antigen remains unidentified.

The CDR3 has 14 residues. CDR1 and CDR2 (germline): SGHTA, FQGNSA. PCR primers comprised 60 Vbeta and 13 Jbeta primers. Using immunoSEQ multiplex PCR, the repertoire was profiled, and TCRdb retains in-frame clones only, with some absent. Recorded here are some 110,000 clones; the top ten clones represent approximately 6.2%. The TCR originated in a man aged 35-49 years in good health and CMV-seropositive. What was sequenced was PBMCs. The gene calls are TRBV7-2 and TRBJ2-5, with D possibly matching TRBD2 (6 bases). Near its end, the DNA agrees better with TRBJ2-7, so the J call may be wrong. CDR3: CASSLGRGNYEQYF. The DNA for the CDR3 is TGTGCCAGCAGCTTAGGGCGCGGGAACTACGAGCAGTACTTC.